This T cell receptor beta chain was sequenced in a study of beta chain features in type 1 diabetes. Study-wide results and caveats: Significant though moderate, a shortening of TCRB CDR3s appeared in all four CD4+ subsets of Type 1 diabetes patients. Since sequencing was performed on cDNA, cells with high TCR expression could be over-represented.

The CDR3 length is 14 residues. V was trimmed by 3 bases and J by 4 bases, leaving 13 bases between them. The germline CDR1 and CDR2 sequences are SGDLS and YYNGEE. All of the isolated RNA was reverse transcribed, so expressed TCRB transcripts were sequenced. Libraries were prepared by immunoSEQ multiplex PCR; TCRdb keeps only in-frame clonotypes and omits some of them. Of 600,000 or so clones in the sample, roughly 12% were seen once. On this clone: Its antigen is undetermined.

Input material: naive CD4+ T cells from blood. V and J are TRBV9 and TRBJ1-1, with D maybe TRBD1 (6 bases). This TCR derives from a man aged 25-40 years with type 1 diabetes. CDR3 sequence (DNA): TGTGCCAGCAGCGCCACAGGGCCGGGCACTGAAGCTTTCTTT. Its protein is CASSATGPGTEAFF.